This T cell receptor beta chain stems from a study of T cells in Graves' hyperthyroidism and ophthalmopathy. Many counts were recorded for this clonotype. TCR beta CDR3 regions were amplified from RNA transcripts. With the HTBI primer set, the TCR CDR3 went through a first round of RT-PCR. TCRdb recomputed calls from the multiplex PCR reads with MiXCR, one row per CDR3 protein. The table has 300,000 to 450,000 distinct CDR3 sequences, 14% seen once. J gave up 2 bases and V 2 bases, and 17 bases lay outside the gene matches. The CDR3 is 20 amino acids. Germline CDR1 is MNHNY and CDR2 is SVGAGI (reference sequence).

Sequencing input: blood. The receptor's source is a woman under 40 with Graves' ophthalmopathy. This rearrangement joins TRBV6-6 to TRBJ2-5; TRBD2 aligns across 10 bases. CDR3: CASSYGLAGETPDWQETQYF. The CDR3 region has the DNA TGTGCCAGCAGTTACGGTCTAGCGGGGGAAACACCTGATTGGCAAGAGACCCAGTACTTC.